The clone carrying this T cell receptor beta chain has at least ten counts. Antigen specificity is unknown. V lost 3 bases to trimming and J lost 2 bases, with 17 bases between them. This CDR3 is built from 16 residues. Germline CDR1 and CDR2: LNHNV and YYDKDF (reference sequence). The data were taken from a study of T cells in Graves' hyperthyroidism and ophthalmopathy. Study-wide background: Peripheral blood was obtained at initial diagnosis, preceding any treatment. Findings of the study overall: Ophthalmopathy, as predicted by the model, came a median about seven months after the prediction. Ophthalmopathy could be told apart from stable hyperthyroidism with a 13 V-J model.

Regions amplified from RNA transcripts were the TCR beta CDR3 regions. HTBI primers drove first-round RT-PCR of the TCR CDR3. MiXCR, run by TCRdb on the multiplex PCR reads, gives a single entry per CDR3 protein. This table holds approximately 600,000 distinct CDR3 sequences, 16% found once. The sample taken for sequencing was blood. The clonotype comes from a woman in her twenties or thirties with Graves' hyperthyroidism. This sequence joins TRBV15 and TRBJ2-7; D perhaps matches TRBD2 (5 bases). CDR3 DNA: TGTGCCACCAGCAGTGACACCGGGCGGGTACCCTACGAGCAGTACTTC. This encodes CATSSDTGRVPYEQYF. The whole variable domain, filled in from reference TRBV15 and TRBJ2-7, reads DAMVIQNPRYQVTQFGKPVTLSCSQTLNHNVMYWYQQKSSQAPKLLFHYYDKDFNNEADTPDNFQSRRPNTSFCFLDIRSPGLGDTAMYLCATSSDTGRVPYEQYFGPGTRLTVT.